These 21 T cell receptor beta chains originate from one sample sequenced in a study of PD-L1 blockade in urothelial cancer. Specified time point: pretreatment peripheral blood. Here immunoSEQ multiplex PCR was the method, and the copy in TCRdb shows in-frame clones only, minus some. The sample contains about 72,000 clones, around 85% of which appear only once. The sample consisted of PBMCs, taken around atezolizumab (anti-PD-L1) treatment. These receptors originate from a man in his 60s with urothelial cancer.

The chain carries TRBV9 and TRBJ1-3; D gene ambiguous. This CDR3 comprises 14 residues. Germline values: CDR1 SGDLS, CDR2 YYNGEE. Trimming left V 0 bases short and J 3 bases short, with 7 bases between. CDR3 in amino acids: CASSVGTSGNTIYF. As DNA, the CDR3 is TGTGCCAGCAGCGTAGGAACGAGTGGAAACACCATATATTTT.

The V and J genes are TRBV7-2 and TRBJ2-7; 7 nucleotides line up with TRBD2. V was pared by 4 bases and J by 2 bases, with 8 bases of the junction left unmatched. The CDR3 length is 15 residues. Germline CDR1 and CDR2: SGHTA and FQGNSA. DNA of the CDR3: TGTGCCAGCAGCTCCCGTGGGGGGGTTACCTACGAGCAGTACTTC. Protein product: CASSSRGGVTYEQYF.

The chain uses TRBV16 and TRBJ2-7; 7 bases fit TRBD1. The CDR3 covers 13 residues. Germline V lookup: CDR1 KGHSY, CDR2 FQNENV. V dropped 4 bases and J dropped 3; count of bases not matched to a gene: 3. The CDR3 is CASSLGQNYEQYF. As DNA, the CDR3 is TGTGCCAGCAGCCTGGGACAGAACTACGAGCAGTACTTC.

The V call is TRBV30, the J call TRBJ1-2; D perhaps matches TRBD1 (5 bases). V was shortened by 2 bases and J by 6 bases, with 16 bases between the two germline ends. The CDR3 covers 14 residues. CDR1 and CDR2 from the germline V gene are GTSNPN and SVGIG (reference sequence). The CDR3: CAWSTTQGHNGYTF. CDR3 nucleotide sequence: TGTGCCTGGAGTACTACTCAGGGTCATAATGGCTACACCTTC.

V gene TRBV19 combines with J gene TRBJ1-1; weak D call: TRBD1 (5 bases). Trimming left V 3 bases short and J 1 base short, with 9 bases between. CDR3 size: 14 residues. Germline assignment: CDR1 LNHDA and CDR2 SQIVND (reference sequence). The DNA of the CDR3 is TGTGCCAGTAGTATGGGGGGTAGGAACACTGAAGCTTTCTTT. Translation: CASSMGGRNTEAFF.

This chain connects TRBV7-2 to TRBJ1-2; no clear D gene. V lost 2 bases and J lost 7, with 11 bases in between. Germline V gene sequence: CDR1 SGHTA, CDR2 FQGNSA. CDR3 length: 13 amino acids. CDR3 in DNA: TGTGCCAGCAGCTTAACTCCGTTTGGTGGCTACACCTTC. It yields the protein CASSLTPFGGYTF.

The CDR3 DNA sequence: TGCGCCAGCAGTGAGGGCAACAAATACGAGCAGTACTTC. Its translation: CASSEGNKYEQYF. The V gene is TRBV10-1, the J gene TRBJ2-7; D not resolved. CDR1 and CDR2 (germline): WNHNN, SYGVQD (reference sequence). The CDR3 is made up of 13 amino acids. V lost 2 bases and J 4 bases, leaving 9 bases between the germline ends.

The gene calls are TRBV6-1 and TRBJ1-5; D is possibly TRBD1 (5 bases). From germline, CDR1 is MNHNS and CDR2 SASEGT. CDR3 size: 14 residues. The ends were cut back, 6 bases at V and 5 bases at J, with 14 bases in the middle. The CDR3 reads CASSLDRAHQPQHF. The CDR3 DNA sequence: TGTGCCAGCAGCCTTGACAGAGCACATCAGCCCCAGCATTTT.

The CDR3 spells CASSPQPTGTTYEQYF. The DNA of the CDR3 is TGTGCCAGCAGCCCACAACCGACAGGGACCACCTACGAGCAGTACTTC. This rearrangement joins TRBV7-9 to TRBJ2-7; 7 bases align to TRBD1. Trimming cost V 5 bases and J 2 bases; bases outside gene matches: 12. The V gene's germline CDR1 is SEHNR and CDR2 FQNEAQ (reference sequence). The CDR3 loop spans 16 amino acids.

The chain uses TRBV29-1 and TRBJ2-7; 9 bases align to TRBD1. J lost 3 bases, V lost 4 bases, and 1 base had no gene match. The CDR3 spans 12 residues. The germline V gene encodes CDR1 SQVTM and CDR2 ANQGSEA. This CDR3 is CSVGQGDYEQYF. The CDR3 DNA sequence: TGCAGCGTTGGACAGGGGGACTACGAGCAGTACTTC.

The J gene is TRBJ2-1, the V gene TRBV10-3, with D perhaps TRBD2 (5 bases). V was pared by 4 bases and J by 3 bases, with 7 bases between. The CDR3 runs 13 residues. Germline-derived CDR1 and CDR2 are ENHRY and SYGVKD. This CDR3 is CAISAGDYNEQFF. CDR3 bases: TGTGCCATCAGTGCCGGGGACTACAATGAGCAGTTCTTC.

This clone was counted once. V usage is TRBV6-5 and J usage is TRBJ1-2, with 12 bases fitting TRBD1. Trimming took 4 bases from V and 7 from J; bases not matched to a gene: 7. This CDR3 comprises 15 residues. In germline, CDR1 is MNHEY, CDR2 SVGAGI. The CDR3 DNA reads TGTGCCAGCAGTTCGGGACAGGGGGCGCGTCTTGGCTACACCTTC. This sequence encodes CASSSGQGARLGYTF.

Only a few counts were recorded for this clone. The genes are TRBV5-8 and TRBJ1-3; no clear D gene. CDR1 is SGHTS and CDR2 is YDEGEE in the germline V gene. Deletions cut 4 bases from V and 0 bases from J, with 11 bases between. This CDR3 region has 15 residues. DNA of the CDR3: TGTGCCAGCAGCCCGAGGGAAGCCTCTGGAAACACCATATATTTT. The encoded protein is CASSPREASGNTIYF.

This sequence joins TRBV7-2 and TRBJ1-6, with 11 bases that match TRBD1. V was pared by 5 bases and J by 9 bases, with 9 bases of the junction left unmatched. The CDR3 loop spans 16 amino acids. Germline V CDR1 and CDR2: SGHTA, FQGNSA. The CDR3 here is CASSGTGQGGGSPLHF. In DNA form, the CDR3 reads TGTGCCAGCAGCGGAACGGGACAGGGGGGTGGTTCACCCCTCCACTTT.

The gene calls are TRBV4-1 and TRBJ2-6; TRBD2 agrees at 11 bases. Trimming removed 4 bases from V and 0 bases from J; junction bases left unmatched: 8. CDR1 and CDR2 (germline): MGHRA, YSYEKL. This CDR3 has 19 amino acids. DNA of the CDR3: TGCGCCAGCAGCCTAAGGAAACTAGCGGGGGCCTCTGGGGCCAACGTCCTGACTTTC. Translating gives CASSLRKLAGASGANVLTF.

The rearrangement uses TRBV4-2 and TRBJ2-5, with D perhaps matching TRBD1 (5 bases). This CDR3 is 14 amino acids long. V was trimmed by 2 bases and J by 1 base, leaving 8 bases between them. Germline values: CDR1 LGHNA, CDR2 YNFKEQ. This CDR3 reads CASSQLGVQETQYF. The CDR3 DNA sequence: TGTGCCAGCAGCCAATTAGGGGTCCAAGAGACCCAGTACTTC.

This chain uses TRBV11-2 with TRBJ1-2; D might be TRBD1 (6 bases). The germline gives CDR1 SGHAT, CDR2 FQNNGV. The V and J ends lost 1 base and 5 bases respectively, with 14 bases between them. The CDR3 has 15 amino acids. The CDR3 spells CASSLGRGAGYGYTF. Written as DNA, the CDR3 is TGTGCCAGCAGCTTAGGTCGGGGGGCTGGATATGGCTACACCTTC. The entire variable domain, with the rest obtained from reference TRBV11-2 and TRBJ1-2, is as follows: EAGVAQSPRYKIIEKRQSVAFWCNPISGHATLYWYQQILGQGPKLLIQFQNNGVVDDSQLPKDRFSAERLKGVDSTLKIQPAKLEDSAVYLCASSLGRGAGYGYTFGSGTRLTVV.

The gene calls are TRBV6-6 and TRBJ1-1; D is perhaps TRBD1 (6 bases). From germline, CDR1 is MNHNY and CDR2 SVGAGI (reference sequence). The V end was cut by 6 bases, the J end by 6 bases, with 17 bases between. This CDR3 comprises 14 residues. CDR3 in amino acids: CASRENRERAEAFF. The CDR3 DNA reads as TGTGCCAGCAGAGAAAACAGGGAGAGGGCTGAAGCTTTCTTT.

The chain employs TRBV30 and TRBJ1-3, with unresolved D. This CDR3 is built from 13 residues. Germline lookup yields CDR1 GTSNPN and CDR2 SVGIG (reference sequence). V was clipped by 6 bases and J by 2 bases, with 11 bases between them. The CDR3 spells CACQLNTGNTIYF. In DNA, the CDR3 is TGTGCCTGCCAACTAAACACTGGAAACACCATATATTTT.

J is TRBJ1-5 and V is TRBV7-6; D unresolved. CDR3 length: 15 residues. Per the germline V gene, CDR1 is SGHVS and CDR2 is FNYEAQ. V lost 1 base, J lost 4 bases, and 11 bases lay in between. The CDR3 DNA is TGTGCCAGCAGCTTAGAAATATCCCAGAATCAGCCCCAGCATTTT. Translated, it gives CASSLEISQNQPQHF.

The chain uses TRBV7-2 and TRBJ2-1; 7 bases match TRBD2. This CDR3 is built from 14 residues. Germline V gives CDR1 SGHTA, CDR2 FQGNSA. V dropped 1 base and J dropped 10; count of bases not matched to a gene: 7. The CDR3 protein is CASSLGGRGIEQFF. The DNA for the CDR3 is TGTGCCAGCAGCTTAGGTGGGCGGGGGATCGAGCAGTTCTTC.